The 18 T cell receptor beta chains below come from one sample, sequenced in a study of T cell changes during pregnancy in multiple sclerosis. Data came from immunoSEQ multiplex PCR; TCRdb stores just in-frame clones and leaves some out. The data hold fewer than 85,000 clones, with about 93% observed a single time. The sample consisted of peripheral blood, taken after pregnancy. These receptors originate from a female donor in good health, enrolled as a control in a pregnancy study.

The chain carries TRBV10-3 and TRBJ2-7; the D gene is possibly TRBD1 (5 bases). Per the germline V gene, CDR1 is ENHRY and CDR2 is SYGVKD. The CDR3 is 15 amino acids. Between the trimmed V and J ends, which lost 4 bases and 2 bases, there was a span of 15 bases. The CDR3 is CAISVGQGLAYEQYF. The CDR3 bases are TGTGCCATCAGTGTAGGGCAGGGCCTGGCCTACGAGCAGTACTTC.

This clone was detected once. The chain is built from TRBV6-4 and TRBJ1-5; 8 bases fit TRBD1. The CDR3 is 18 residues long. J was trimmed by 0 bases and V by 0 bases; bases with no gene match: 7. Per germline, CDR1 MRHNA and CDR2 SNTAGT. This chain's CDR3 is CASSDSWTGHNSNQPQHF. Here the CDR3 DNA reads TGTGCCAGCAGTGACTCTTGGACAGGGCACAATAGCAATCAGCCCCAGCATTTT.

V and J are TRBV5-6 and TRBJ2-1; TRBD2 is a possible D gene (5 bases). The germline gives CDR1 SGHDT, CDR2 YYEEEE. The V end was cut by 2 bases, the J end by 0 bases, with 6 bases between. This CDR3 spans 14 amino acids. CDR3 bases: TGTGCCAGCAGCTTACTAGACTCCTACAATGAGCAGTTCTTC. Translation: CASSLLDSYNEQFF.

This chain links TRBV5-4 with TRBJ2-2, with TRBD1 identical over 11 bases. The CDR3 extends over 17 amino acids. Germline values: CDR1 SGHNT, CDR2 YYREEE (reference sequence). Trimming removed 4 bases from V and 6 bases from J; junction bases left unmatched: 11. The DNA of the CDR3 is TGTGCCAGCAGCAAAGGACAGGGGGCTAGTTCTGCCGGGGAGCTGTTTTTT. Protein: CASSKGQGASSAGELFF.

CDR3 sequence: CASSLGGGSQETQYF. CDR3 in DNA: TGTGCCAGCAGCTTAGGGGGCGGGAGCCAAGAGACCCAGTACTTC. This sequence joins TRBV7-2 and TRBJ2-5; 7 bases fit TRBD2. The CDR3 covers 15 residues. V was pared by 1 base and J by 1 base, with 3 bases of the junction left unmatched. Germline CDR1 is SGHTA and CDR2 is FQGNSA. Looking up the rest from reference TRBV7-2 and TRBJ2-5 gives the full variable domain: GAGVSQSPSNKVTEKGKDVELRCDPISGHTALYWYRQSLGQGLEFLIYFQGNSAPDKSGLPSDRFSAERTGGSVSTLTIQRTQQEDSAVYLCASSLGGGSQETQYFGPGTRLLVL.

The chain is built from TRBV2 and TRBJ1-1, with D possibly being TRBD1 (5 bases). This CDR3 contains 12 residues. Germline CDR1 and CDR2: SNHLY and FYNNEI. V gave up 8 bases and J gave up 6 bases, with 13 bases separating them. The CDR3: CASLRQGPEAFF. CDR3 in DNA: TGTGCCAGCTTAAGGCAGGGTCCTGAAGCTTTCTTT.

V gene TRBV10-3 combines with J gene TRBJ2-5, with TRBD2 as a possible D gene (6 bases). The V end was cut by 8 bases, the J end by 6 bases, with 16 bases between. Germline CDR1 ENHRY, CDR2 SYGVKD. The CDR3 is 13 amino acids. Here the CDR3 reads CAIRMSGEKTQYF. The CDR3 DNA sequence: TGTGCCATCCGGATGTCGGGGGAAAAGACCCAGTACTTC.

CDR3: CASSPRAGVPYYNEQFF. CDR3 DNA sequence: TGTGCCAGCTCACCACGGGCGGGGGTACCCTACTACAATGAGCAGTTCTTC. The rearrangement joins TRBV18 to TRBJ2-1; 7 bases agree with TRBD2. V was clipped by 1 base and J by 3 bases; unmatched bases: 9. The CDR3 has 17 amino acids. Germline V gene sequence: CDR1 KGHSH, CDR2 LQKENI.

This sequence joins TRBV15 and TRBJ1-4; the match to TRBD1 covers 9 bases. Germline V CDR1 and CDR2: LNHNV, YYDKDF (reference sequence). The V segment lost 8 bases and the J segment 8 bases; nucleotides outside the gene matches: 6. The CDR3 spans 13 residues. The CDR3 region is CATGTGFNEKLFF. As DNA, the CDR3 is TGTGCCACCGGGACAGGGTTTAACGAAAAACTGTTTTTT.

The chain links TRBV28 to TRBJ1-2; 9 nucleotides match TRBD1. Trimming cost V 6 bases and J 8 bases; bases outside gene matches: 7. The germline V gene has CDR1 MDHEN and CDR2 SYDVKM. The CDR3 runs to 13 residues. CDR3 bases: TGTGCCAGCAGATTCGACAGGGGGTGGGGCTACACCTTC. As protein: CASRFDRGWGYTF.

The chain combines TRBV4-2 with TRBJ2-1, with 9 bases aligning to TRBD2. The CDR3 contains 15 residues. Looked up from germline, CDR1 is LGHNA and CDR2 is YNFKEQ. Germline trimming cut 1 base from V and 5 bases from J; bases unmatched to any gene: 3. CDR3: CASSQGLAGHNEQFF. The CDR3 region has the DNA TGTGCCAGCAGCCAAGGGCTAGCGGGGCACAATGAGCAGTTCTTC.

The V and J genes are TRBV7-2 and TRBJ1-6; tentative D call: TRBD1 (5 bases). The CDR3 is made up of 12 amino acids. In germline, CDR1 is SGHTA, CDR2 FQGNSA. V lost 5 bases and J lost 9, with 8 bases in between. The CDR3 region is CASSLRGSPLHF. The CDR3 DNA follows: TGTGCCAGCAGCCTTAGGGGTTCACCCCTCCACTTT.

The rearrangement joins TRBV7-2 to TRBJ2-1; TRBD2 matches at 9 bases. Germline CDR1 reads SGHTA; CDR2 reads FQGNSA. The CDR3 is 13 residues long. V dropped 11 bases and J dropped 5; count of bases not matched to a gene: 7. CDR3 region: CAAAASGNNEQFF. DNA for the CDR3: TGTGCCGCCGCGGCTAGCGGGAACAATGAGCAGTTCTTC.

The chain carries TRBV18 and TRBJ1-1; maybe TRBD1 (5 bases). CDR1 and CDR2 from the germline V gene are KGHSH and LQKENI. Trimming stripped 0 bases from V and 6 bases from J, with 14 bases between. This CDR3 spans 15 amino acids. CDR3 sequence: CASSPPGGVKAEAFF. The CDR3 bases are TGTGCCAGCTCACCACCGGGGGGAGTGAAGGCTGAAGCTTTCTTT.

The rearrangement joins TRBV6-1 to TRBJ1-2, with a weak D call TRBD1 (6 bases). V lost 4 bases and J lost 1, with 7 bases in between. This CDR3 has 13 residues. Germline CDR1 MNHNS, CDR2 SASEGT. The CDR3 here is CASSGGLNYGYTF. The DNA of the CDR3 is TGTGCCAGCAGTGGGGGGCTTAACTATGGCTACACCTTC.

The chain links TRBV10-3 to TRBJ2-7; 10 bases are shared with TRBD2. Germline V gene lookup returns CDR1 ENHRY and CDR2 SYGVKD. V lost 4 bases to trimming and J lost 4 bases; unmatched junction nucleotides: 25. This CDR3 comprises 21 residues. In DNA, the CDR3 is TGTGCCATCAGTGGTGGGGTGGACAGGCACCTAGCGGGAGCCTCCCGATACGAGCAGTACTTC. Its translation: CAISGGVDRHLAGASRYEQYF.

The chain couples TRBV7-8 to TRBJ2-7; TRBD2 agrees at 8 bases. Germline V CDR1 and CDR2: SGHVS, FQNEAQ. The V gene end was trimmed by 5 bases and the J gene end by 7 bases; junction bases not matched to a gene: 19. The CDR3 is made up of 17 amino acids. CDR3 sequence (DNA): TGTGCCAGCAGCGGGAGGGTTGGGCAGCGGGAGAGGAGGGAGCAGTACTTC. Translating gives CASSGRVGQRERREQYF.

V is TRBV6-5 and J is TRBJ1-2; D is ambiguous. The CDR3 is 15 amino acids. V dropped 0 bases and J dropped 8 bases, with 16 bases sitting between them. Germline V gene sequence: CDR1 MNHEY, CDR2 SVGAGI. This CDR3 is CASSYSFLVSGGYTF. CDR3 nucleotide sequence: TGTGCCAGCAGTTACTCGTTTCTTGTAAGCGGGGGCTACACCTTC.